This entry concerns a single T cell receptor beta chain. The entry originates in a study of blood T cell repertoires in COVID-19. Trimming removed 2 bases at V and 6 bases at J, with 16 bases between. The germline V gene encodes CDR1 MNHEY and CDR2 SVGAGI. The CDR3 is 16 amino acids. The method was immunoSEQ multiplex PCR; TCRdb's version includes in-frame clones alone and lacks a portion of them. Here the sample spans 200,000 to 250,000 clones, under 90% being singletons. Sequences were obtained from PBMCs or T cells enriched from blood (not recorded which). The rearrangement uses TRBV6-5 and TRBJ1-4, with D possibly being TRBD1 (5 bases). The source of this sequence is a woman aged 60 to 75 who had recovered from COVID-19. Here the CDR3 DNA reads TGTGCCAGCAGTTACCGACTATCGGGGGGGGATGAAAAACTGTTTTTT. This sequence encodes CASSYRLSGGDEKLFF.